The rows below give T cell receptor beta chains drawn from one sample of a study of blood T cell repertoires in COVID-19. Method: immunoSEQ multiplex PCR; TCRdb's copy keeps in-frame clones and lacks some. Of about 110,000 clones listed, approximately 88% are singletons. The sample consisted of peripheral blood. The source is a woman aged 40 to 55 with acute or convalescent COVID-19. Each CDR3 is given with its conserved first and last residue. The D gene is left open where the match is weak. Rows may omit the clone size; those that give it use once, few, many or a size class.

TRBV19,NA,TRBJ1-1,NA,CAPPIDTEAFF
TRBV6-5,NA,TRBJ2-7,once,CASSQNRQYEQYF
TRBV5-1,TRBD1,TRBJ1-2,NA,CASSKGQGGIDGYTF
TRBV30,NA,TRBJ2-1,few,CAWNEGAYNEQFF
TRBV30,NA,TRBJ1-1,once,CAWETGRLMNTEAFF
TRBV2,NA,TRBJ1-2,NA,CASLYRENYGYTF
TRBV5-1,TRBD1,TRBJ1-1,NA,CATRPGTGFSEAFF
TRBV4-1,NA,TRBJ1-5,NA,CASSGTGGQPQHF
TRBV30,NA,TRBJ1-1,NA,CAWSVRGGSEAFF
TRBV7-2,TRBD1,TRBJ1-4,NA,CASSLRTGEMGKLFF
TRBV5-4,TRBD1,TRBJ1-2,NA,CASSGGQNLDYTF
TRBV18,NA,TRBJ1-5,NA,CASSKTDSNQPQHF
TRBV4-3,NA,TRBJ2-1,NA,CASSQDFGLAHSYNEQFF
TRBV11-3,NA,TRBJ2-2,NA,CASSFRTGELFF
TRBV6-1,NA,TRBJ1-2,NA,CASSEGAINYGYTF
TRBV5-6,NA,TRBJ1-4,NA,CASSLGSGRGNEKLFF
TRBV7-8,NA,TRBJ2-3,once,CASSLVTSPDTQYF
TRBV19,TRBD1,TRBJ1-1,few,CASSSGQGIPEAFF
TRBV4-3,NA,TRBJ2-1,NA,CASSQAGHPVSYNEQFF
TRBV10-3,TRBD1,TRBJ2-2,NA,CAIRNRGTTGELFF
TRBV3-1/TRBV3-2,NA,TRBJ1-3,NA,CASSRADSGNTIYF
TRBV5-6,TRBD1,TRBJ1-1,NA,CASNLGQPNTEAFF
TRBV5-4,NA,TRBJ2-1,NA,CASSLAMGGPRNEQFF
TRBV19,NA,TRBJ1-1,NA,CASSSNRYTSEAFF
TRBV5-8,NA,TRBJ2-7,NA,CASSLGRTYEQYF
TRBV3-1/TRBV3-2,NA,TRBJ1-3,NA,CASSQGGGRGNTIYF
TRBV9,NA,TRBJ2-7,NA,CASSPREEPGIEQYF
TRBV7-9,TRBD1,TRBJ1-1,NA,CASSLGTGHNTEAFF
TRBV7-3,NA,TRBJ1-1,NA,CASSLIRGPNTEAFF
TRBV6-5,NA,TRBJ1-1,NA,CASTYDRYTEAFF
TRBV2,TRBD2,TRBJ2-3,NA,CASSGVLAGGQMSDTQYF
TRBV19,NA,TRBJ1-1,NA,CASTSPGQSHTEAFF
TRBV5-6,TRBD1,TRBJ2-7,NA,CASSLDRGGEQYF
TRBV7-9,TRBD1,TRBJ2-2,NA,CASRTGTDSGELFF
TRBV13,NA,TRBJ1-4,NA,CASSPGGRTYEKLFF
TRBV3-1/TRBV3-2,NA,TRBJ1-3,NA,CASSRERSGNTIYF
TRBV7-2,NA,TRBJ2-1,once,CASSLDHSYNEQFF
TRBV4-1,TRBD2,TRBJ2-3,NA,CASSQAPRGGGNADTQYF
TRBV6-6,TRBD1,TRBJ1-3,NA,CASSLDTGARGNTIYF
TRBV6-5,NA,TRBJ1-1,NA,CASKQGNTEAFF
TRBV12-3/TRBV12-4,NA,TRBJ2-5,NA,CASRHREGTQYF
TRBV12-3/TRBV12-4,NA,TRBJ1-2,NA,CASSLGTVGGYTF
TRBV11-2,NA,TRBJ1-2,NA,CASSLRNSPLQGYTF
TRBV19,TRBD1,TRBJ1-6,NA,CASSPDRGRFGGNSPLHF
TRBV2,NA,TRBJ2-3,once,CASSEQGDTQYF
TRBV6-6,NA,TRBJ2-5,NA,CASGLEAQYF
TRBV4-1,NA,TRBJ2-3,NA,CASSQGGLLDTQYF
TRBV20-1,NA,TRBJ1-1,NA,CSATGGTEAFF
TRBV27,TRBD1,TRBJ2-7,NA,CASSRGAGTGVSYEQYF
TRBV3-1/TRBV3-2,NA,TRBJ2-1,NA,CASSHRLVWDEQFF
TRBV5-5,NA,TRBJ1-3,NA,CASSFSGNTIYF
TRBV9,TRBD2,TRBJ2-2,NA,CASSPVGLAAGSGELFF
TRBV3-1/TRBV3-2,NA,TRBJ2-3,once,CASSPGLSWKDTQYF